One T cell receptor beta chain is described in this entry. This clone was recorded once. What antigen it recognizes has not been identified. No clone much larger than this one lies a single base away; base qualities are absent. TCR beta chain repertoires were profiled by survey-level sequencing on the immunoSEQ platform. In the authors' own workflow: Repertoire diversity was measured with the inverse Simpson index, and CDR3 amino acid length spectratypes and V-J pairing frequencies were compared. Clonotypes specific to SARS-CoV-2, CMV, influenza A and EBV were annotated by matching TCR beta CDR3 sequences against VDJdb. This immuneACCESS table, as held by TCRdb, lists in-frame sequences with V and J called but not all clones. Of the missing ones, under half trace to an unresolved V gene in checked studies; the others have no known cause. V, J and clone size were drawn from that table, and D and trimming were deduced from the DNA. The sample data list 45,000 to 55,000 clones, and approximately 93% of these were observed just once. In total, the top ten clones hold roughly a tenth of the sample.

The source of the sample is a study (dated 2022 in TCRdb). General conclusions and limits of the study: Further investigation, including longitudinal sampling and assessment of a control group, is stated by the authors to be required.

PBMCs were isolated from peripheral blood, and genomic DNA from unsorted PBMCs was used for TCR beta sequencing. The source is a man between 35 and 55 years old with rheumatoid arthritis. The sequenced sample consisted of PBMCs.

The CDR3 sequence is CAIRPTSGKDTQYF. The nucleotide sequence reads as follows: TGTGCCATCAGGCCGACTAGCGGGAAGGATACGCAGTATTTT. Rearrangement joined TRBV10-3 to TRBJ2-3; 11 junctional bases match TRBD2. Ends trimmed: V by 6 bases, J by 6 bases; bases unmatched to a gene: 5. Measured from the cysteine to the phenylalanine, the CDR3 is 14 residues long. The entry retains the CDR3 DNA only, 42 bases that are in frame from base 1. The CDR1 and CDR2 encoded by the germline V gene are ENHRY and SYGVKD.